This T cell receptor (beta chain) was observed in a study of identical twins (TCRdb year 2016). Some background on the complete study: TCR alpha and beta repertoires from monozygotic twins, unrelated adults of various ages and cord blood were deep-sequenced to test whether fetal clonotypes persist. Replicate twin experiments were performed at different times using different library preparation protocols to rule out contamination.

Every donor was a healthy Caucasian. Three pairs of female monozygotic twins, all aged about 18 to 30 years, made up the twin cohort. Positive isolation kits from Invitrogen were used to isolate the CD4+ and CD8+ T cell populations. This clonotype was seen a handful of times. Its target antigen remains unknown. No qualities accompany the bases; no much larger clone lies one base away. Points the paper makes about the study in general: Abundant cord blood beta clonotypes had fewer insertions, young adult naive repertoires showed a similar but weaker trend, and memory repertoires showed no such trend. Zero-insertion analyses could be partly confounded by invariant T cells such as MAIT and iNKT, though diverse VJ usage argued against such confounding for most clonotypes. Because the same donors could not be followed over many years, the conclusions depended on cross-sectional statistical analysis. Compared with coincidental sharing between unrelated individuals, an excess of low generation-probability sequences was observed among out-of-frame TCR alpha sequences shared between twins. In monozygotic twins, recombination models systematically underestimated out-of-frame TCR alpha sharing, but the models matched the sharing seen between unrelated individuals. The excess sharing between twins in beta out-of-frame sequences was weaker because fewer shared sequences reduced the signal-to-noise ratio.

Looking up the germline V gene (reference sequence) yields CDR1 DFQATT and CDR2 SNEGSKA. The trim is 0 bases for V and 4 bases for J, with a gap of 17 bases between the germline ends. The CDR3 numbers 16 residues from cysteine through phenylalanine. The retained sequence is limited to the CDR3, 48 bases, with the frame set at the first base. The library came from 5' RACE. Instrument used: Illumina HiSeq 2000. A universal primer binding site was introduced by template switching, and a unique molecular identifier was present in the final cDNA, enabling accurate counting of TCR cDNA molecules. Specific primers in the conserved constant-segment region were used to synthesize first-strand cDNA for the TCR alpha and beta chains. To control for contamination, every cDNA library was double barcoded, receiving both a SMART-Mk sample barcode and Illumina barcodes. TruSeq adapter sequences and Illumina sample barcodes were added in two successive PCR steps. The Illumina HiSeq platform was used with custom primers to sequence TCR alpha and beta cDNA libraries. Per the source publication's procedure: MiGEC processed the raw reads to extract unique molecular identifiers, while MiXCR was used to determine the CDR3 positions. For each individual, recombination models were inferred using an EM algorithm with the repgenHMM and IGoR tools. The analysis of shared clonotypes was done with the tcR package in R, with sharing normalized by the product of cloneset sizes. Out-of-frame nonproductive sequences were analyzed to study raw recombination free of thymic and clonal selection effects. In-frame beta chains were kept once TCRdb had trimmed the public reads at Q25 with fastp and called clones with MiXCR. Each CDR3 protein gets just one entry, which takes the most common genes and DNA from the rows behind it. These V and J calls derive from TCRdb rather than the authors' analysis. This sample lists about 190,000 distinct CDR3 sequences; more than 15% were detected once. Of the sample, roughly two fifths falls within the top ten clones.

The same data also contributed to another study, on T cells expressing NK-cell markers. The second study's paper adds: Three sorted T-cell subsets (CD3+CD56+NKG2C+, CD3+CD56+NKG2C- and CD3+CD56-NKG2C+) from 7 to 9 donors had their TCR beta-chain repertoires profiled. Among the eight sequenced donors, seven were HCMV-seropositive and one was HCMV-seronegative. To restrict sorting to alphabetaTCR-expressing T cells, an anti-gammadeltaTCR antibody was added in several experiments. In several donors, the dominant CD3+CD56+NKG2C+ clonotypes were found to rank among the top 10 CD8+ clonotypes and to make up about 1.0-7.5% of CD8+ T cells. Those dominant clonotypes were again the most abundant among CD3+CD56-NKG2C+ cells in a handful of donors, at about 28.3-60.1%. Whether the expanded NKG2C-expressing T cell clones were specific for HCMV antigens remained unclear. All eight donors whose samples were sequenced were randomly selected healthy volunteers, three of them men and five women. To determine HCMV serostatus, a commercial ELISA kit was used to detect HCMV-specific IgG in serum. MIGEC was used to demultiplex reads and group the reads by UMI, and MiTCR was used to assemble and quantify clonotypes. To exclude erroneous sequences, any TCR cDNA sequence not supported by at least two reads was discarded. The tcR package was used for downstream repertoire analysis, and clonotypes were matched across fractions by CDR3 nucleotide sequence plus V segment. Antigen specificity was annotated against VDJdb with VDJmatch, allowing one amino acid substitution in CDR3.

The chain was built from TRBV20-1 and TRBJ2-3; no D gene call is confident. This clonotype originated in a woman younger than 35 in good health. The sequencing sample was made of CD8+ T cells sorted from blood. The DNA is as follows: TGCAGTGCTAGAGATCATGGCAGTTTGCACTCAGATACGCAGTATTTT. It encodes CSARDHGSLHSDTQYF.